Shown below are 18 T cell receptor beta chains from a single sample sequenced in a study of neurological immune-mediated disorders. Via MiXCR, TCRdb re-called the 5' RACE reads, giving one row per CDR3 protein. Counted here are roughly 38,000 distinct CDR3 sequences, about 2.3% occurring once; the ten biggest clones make up roughly 12%. Sequenced material: PBMCs. The receptors originated from a man aged 25 to 45 with multiple sclerosis.

This clonotype was counted many times. The CDR3 here is CSARETVARQPQHF. In nucleotides, the CDR3 is TGCAGTGCTAGGGAGACAGTTGCGCGTCAGCCCCAGCATTTT. V gene TRBV20-1 combines with J gene TRBJ1-5; maybe TRBD1 (5 bases). The CDR3 is 14 amino acids. The V and J ends lost 3 bases and 6 bases respectively, with 15 bases between them. CDR1 is DFQATT, CDR2 SNEGSKA, per germline (reference sequence).

This clonotype was recorded many times. The rearrangement uses TRBV5-1 and TRBJ1-3; no clear D gene. V lost 0 bases to trimming and J lost 0 bases, with 7 bases between them. Germline CDR1 and CDR2: SGHRS and YFSETQ. CDR3 length: 15 residues. Written as DNA, the CDR3 is TGCGCCAGCAGCTTGGCCGGAGACTCTGGAAACACCATATATTTT. Its protein product is CASSLAGDSGNTIYF.

At least ten counts were recorded for this clonotype. V gene TRBV20-1 combines with J gene TRBJ1-2; D call uncertain. This CDR3 spans 14 amino acids. V gave up 6 bases and J gave up 2 bases, with 16 bases separating them. Germline V lookup: CDR1 DFQATT, CDR2 SNEGSKA (reference sequence). The CDR3 DNA sequence: TGCAGTGCCCCCCCGGGTGGGCCGAACTATGGCTACACCTTC. Encoded protein: CSAPPGGPNYGYTF.

This clonotype was recorded at least ten times. V usage is TRBV4-1 and J usage is TRBJ2-1; D possibly uses TRBD1 or TRBD2 (6 bases each). Per germline, CDR1 MGHRA and CDR2 YSYEKL. Trimming left V 4 bases short and J 0 bases short, with 10 bases between. This CDR3 is built from 15 residues. The CDR3 bases are TGCGCCAGCAGCCGCGGAGGGGGCTCCTACAATGAGCAGTTCTTC. As protein: CASSRGGGSYNEQFF.

This clonotype was seen ten or more times. The chain joins TRBV2 to TRBJ2-7; D gene unclear. V lost 4 bases and J 3 bases, leaving 7 bases between the germline ends. From germline, CDR1 is SNHLY and CDR2 FYNNEI. The CDR3 loop spans 12 amino acids. This CDR3 reads CASSVLGYEQYF. The DNA for the CDR3 is TGTGCCAGCAGTGTTCTGGGCTACGAGCAGTACTTC. The full variable domain, completed using reference TRBV2 and TRBJ2-7, is EPEVTQTPSHQVTQMGQEVILRCVPISNHLYFYWYRQILGQKVEFLVSFYNNEISEKSEIFDDQFSVERPDGSNFTLKIRSTKLEDSAMYFCASSVLGYEQYFGPGTRLTVT.

This clonotype was recorded many times. This chain links TRBV20-1 with TRBJ2-7; 9 bases line up with TRBD2. The CDR3 runs to 15 residues. With 2 bases clipped from V and 1 base from J, the junction kept 6 bases outside the gene matches. Germline V gene lookup returns CDR1 DFQATT and CDR2 SNEGSKA (reference sequence). The CDR3, as DNA: TGCAGTGCTAGATCGCGGGAGGGCTGGTCCTACGAGCAGTACTTC. Residues: CSARSREGWSYEQYF.

Ten or more counts support this clonotype. The chain couples TRBV27 to TRBJ1-5, with 9 positions matching TRBD1. The V gene's germline CDR1 is MNHEY and CDR2 SMNVEV (reference sequence). V shed 8 bases, J shed 4 bases, and the junction held 6 bases outside the gene matches. The CDR3 consists of 14 residues. In nucleotides, the CDR3 is TGTGCCAGCGGTCACGGGACAGGGAATCAGCCCCAGCATTTT. This translates into CASGHGTGNQPQHF.

In its sample, this clonotype was seen many times. This chain connects TRBV2 to TRBJ2-2; 8 nucleotides agree with TRBD1. Germline V gene data show CDR1 as SNHLY and CDR2 as FYNNEI. V was clipped by 7 bases and J by 6 bases; unmatched bases: 4. CDR3 length equals 13 residues. Here the CDR3 reads CASKRQGPGELFF. Here the CDR3 DNA reads TGTGCCAGCAAAAGACAGGGGCCCGGGGAGCTGTTTTTT.

This clonotype was picked up many times. This chain links TRBV29-1 with TRBJ2-1; D is uncertain. Germline V lookup: CDR1 SQVTM, CDR2 ANQGSEA. V lost 4 bases to trimming and J lost 5 bases, with 15 bases between them. The CDR3 runs 14 residues. This chain's CDR3 is CSVVRPPPNNEQFF. CDR3 DNA: TGCAGCGTTGTGCGGCCACCCCCTAACAATGAGCAGTTCTTC.

There are many counts of this clonotype. This chain connects TRBV15 to TRBJ2-3; weak D call: TRBD2 (6 bases). CDR1 and CDR2 from the germline V gene are LNHNV and YYDKDF (reference sequence). This CDR3 has 16 residues. Trimming took 6 bases from V and 3 from J, leaving 19 bases between them. The CDR3 region has the DNA TGTGCCACCAGGGGAGGAGTTACAGAAATAACAGATACGCAGTATTTT. The encoded protein is CATRGGVTEITDTQYF.

This clonotype has a count of ten or more. V usage is TRBV20-1 and J usage is TRBJ2-7; TRBD1 agrees at 7 bases. The length of the CDR3 is 13 residues. Losses at the gene ends were 6 bases for V and 1 base for J; bases not matched to a gene: 6. The germline CDR1 and CDR2 sequences are DFQATT and SNEGSKA (reference sequence). CDR3 residues: CSALTGKSYEQYF. The CDR3 DNA follows: TGCAGTGCCCTGACAGGGAAATCCTACGAGCAGTACTTC.

The gene calls are TRBV7-7 and TRBJ1-3; possible D gene TRBD1, 6 bases. Germline CDR1 is SSHAT and CDR2 is FNYEAQ (reference sequence). Trimming cost V 5 bases and J 0 bases, with 11 bases left between them. The CDR3 extends over 15 amino acids. The CDR3 loop is CASSQGSSSGNTIYF. In nucleotides, the CDR3 is TGTGCCAGCAGCCAGGGGTCGAGCTCTGGAAACACCATATATTTT.

This clonotype appeared many times. The chain recombines TRBV7-8 with TRBJ1-5, with D unresolved. With 4 bases removed from V and 4 bases from J, the gap between germline ends came to 11 bases. The germline V gene has CDR1 SGHVS and CDR2 FQNEAQ. The CDR3 extends over 14 amino acids. The CDR3 reads CASSSPIGNQPQHF. The DNA for the CDR3 is TGTGCCAGCAGCTCCCCGATTGGGAATCAGCCCCAGCATTTT.

This clonotype was observed at least ten times. CDR3 loop: CATQTSGTDTQYF. The CDR3 DNA follows: TGTGCCACCCAAACTAGCGGCACAGATACGCAGTATTTT. This chain connects TRBV12-3 or TRBV12-4 to TRBJ2-3; 7 nucleotides line up with TRBD2. The CDR3 spans 13 residues. With V trimmed by 10 bases and J by 1 base, 5 bases remained unmatched.

This clonotype was seen repeatedly, ten times or more. The chain carries TRBV5-1 and TRBJ2-6; possibly TRBD1 for D (5 bases). CDR1 and CDR2 from the germline V gene are SGHRS and YFSETQ. V lost 2 bases to trimming and J lost 2 bases, with 8 bases between them. This CDR3 comprises 15 residues. This chain's CDR3 is CASSFDSPGANVLTF. The CDR3 DNA reads TGCGCCAGCAGCTTCGACAGCCCTGGGGCCAACGTCCTGACTTTC. The full variable domain, its missing parts supplied by reference TRBV5-1 and TRBJ2-6, is KAGVTQTPRYLIKTRGQQVTLSCSPISGHRSVSWYQQTPGQGLQFLFEYFSETQRNKGNFPGRFSGRQFSNSRSEMNVSTLELGDSALYLCASSFDSPGANVLTFGAGSRLTVL.

This clonotype occurred many times. This sequence joins TRBV12-3 or TRBV12-4 and TRBJ2-3, with D perhaps being TRBD1 or TRBD2 (5 bases each). This CDR3 region has 14 residues. Trimming pared 10 bases from V and 5 bases from J, leaving 19 bases between. Here the CDR3 reads CATRDGAYRDTQYF. CDR3 nucleotide sequence: TGTGCCACACGGGACGGGGCGTACCGAGATACGCAGTATTTT.

This clonotype was seen ten or more times. The chain employs TRBV7-9 and TRBJ2-6; 8 nucleotides agree with TRBD2. CDR1 is SEHNR and CDR2 is FQNEAQ in the germline V gene (reference sequence). The trim removed 5 bases at V and 2 bases at J, leaving 5 bases unmatched. This CDR3 has 16 residues. The CDR3 region is CASSLERGTGANVLTF. In nucleotides, the CDR3 is TGTGCCAGCAGCCTCGAGCGGGGGACTGGGGCCAACGTCCTGACTTTC.

About this clonotype: Germline is not matched at one junction end, which may reflect a read error. The V and J genes are TRBV5-1 and TRBJ2-7; TRBD1 aligns across 8 bases. The CDR3 has 13 amino acids. Germline CDR1 SGHRS, CDR2 YFSETQ. This CDR3 reads CANSPGQGYEQYF. The CDR3 nucleotides are TGCGCCAACAGCCCAGGACAGGGATACGAGCAGTACTTC.